This TCR beta chain was profiled in a study of blood T cell repertoires in COVID-19. Background on the study: Sites across the United States, Italy and Spain contributed samples from acute and convalescent COVID-19. Nucleic acid was either cDNA or gDNA, and it came from T cells, B-cell-depleted T cells, or PBMCs.

Under the authors' procedure: From reference gene primer amplification, estimates of nucleated cell counts were derived. Sequenced by immunoSEQ multiplex PCR; TCRdb stores in-frame clones only, minus some. For V, J and clone size, that table is used; D and trimming come from the DNA. The sample lists more than 45,000 clones, roughly 89% occurring once. The CDR3 covers 17 residues. The sequence was collected from a human donor in a cohort sampled during active COVID-19. Sequencing was carried out using peripheral blood. This chain links TRBV12-2 with TRBJ2-1; TRBD2, the table's D call, was not compared with the DNA. TRBV12-2 is flagged as a pseudogene. The CDR3 coding sequence is TGTGCAAGTCGCCCCCGTCCCCGGGCTCGGGGCTACAATGAGCAGTTCTTC. Translated: CASRPRPRARGYNEQFF.